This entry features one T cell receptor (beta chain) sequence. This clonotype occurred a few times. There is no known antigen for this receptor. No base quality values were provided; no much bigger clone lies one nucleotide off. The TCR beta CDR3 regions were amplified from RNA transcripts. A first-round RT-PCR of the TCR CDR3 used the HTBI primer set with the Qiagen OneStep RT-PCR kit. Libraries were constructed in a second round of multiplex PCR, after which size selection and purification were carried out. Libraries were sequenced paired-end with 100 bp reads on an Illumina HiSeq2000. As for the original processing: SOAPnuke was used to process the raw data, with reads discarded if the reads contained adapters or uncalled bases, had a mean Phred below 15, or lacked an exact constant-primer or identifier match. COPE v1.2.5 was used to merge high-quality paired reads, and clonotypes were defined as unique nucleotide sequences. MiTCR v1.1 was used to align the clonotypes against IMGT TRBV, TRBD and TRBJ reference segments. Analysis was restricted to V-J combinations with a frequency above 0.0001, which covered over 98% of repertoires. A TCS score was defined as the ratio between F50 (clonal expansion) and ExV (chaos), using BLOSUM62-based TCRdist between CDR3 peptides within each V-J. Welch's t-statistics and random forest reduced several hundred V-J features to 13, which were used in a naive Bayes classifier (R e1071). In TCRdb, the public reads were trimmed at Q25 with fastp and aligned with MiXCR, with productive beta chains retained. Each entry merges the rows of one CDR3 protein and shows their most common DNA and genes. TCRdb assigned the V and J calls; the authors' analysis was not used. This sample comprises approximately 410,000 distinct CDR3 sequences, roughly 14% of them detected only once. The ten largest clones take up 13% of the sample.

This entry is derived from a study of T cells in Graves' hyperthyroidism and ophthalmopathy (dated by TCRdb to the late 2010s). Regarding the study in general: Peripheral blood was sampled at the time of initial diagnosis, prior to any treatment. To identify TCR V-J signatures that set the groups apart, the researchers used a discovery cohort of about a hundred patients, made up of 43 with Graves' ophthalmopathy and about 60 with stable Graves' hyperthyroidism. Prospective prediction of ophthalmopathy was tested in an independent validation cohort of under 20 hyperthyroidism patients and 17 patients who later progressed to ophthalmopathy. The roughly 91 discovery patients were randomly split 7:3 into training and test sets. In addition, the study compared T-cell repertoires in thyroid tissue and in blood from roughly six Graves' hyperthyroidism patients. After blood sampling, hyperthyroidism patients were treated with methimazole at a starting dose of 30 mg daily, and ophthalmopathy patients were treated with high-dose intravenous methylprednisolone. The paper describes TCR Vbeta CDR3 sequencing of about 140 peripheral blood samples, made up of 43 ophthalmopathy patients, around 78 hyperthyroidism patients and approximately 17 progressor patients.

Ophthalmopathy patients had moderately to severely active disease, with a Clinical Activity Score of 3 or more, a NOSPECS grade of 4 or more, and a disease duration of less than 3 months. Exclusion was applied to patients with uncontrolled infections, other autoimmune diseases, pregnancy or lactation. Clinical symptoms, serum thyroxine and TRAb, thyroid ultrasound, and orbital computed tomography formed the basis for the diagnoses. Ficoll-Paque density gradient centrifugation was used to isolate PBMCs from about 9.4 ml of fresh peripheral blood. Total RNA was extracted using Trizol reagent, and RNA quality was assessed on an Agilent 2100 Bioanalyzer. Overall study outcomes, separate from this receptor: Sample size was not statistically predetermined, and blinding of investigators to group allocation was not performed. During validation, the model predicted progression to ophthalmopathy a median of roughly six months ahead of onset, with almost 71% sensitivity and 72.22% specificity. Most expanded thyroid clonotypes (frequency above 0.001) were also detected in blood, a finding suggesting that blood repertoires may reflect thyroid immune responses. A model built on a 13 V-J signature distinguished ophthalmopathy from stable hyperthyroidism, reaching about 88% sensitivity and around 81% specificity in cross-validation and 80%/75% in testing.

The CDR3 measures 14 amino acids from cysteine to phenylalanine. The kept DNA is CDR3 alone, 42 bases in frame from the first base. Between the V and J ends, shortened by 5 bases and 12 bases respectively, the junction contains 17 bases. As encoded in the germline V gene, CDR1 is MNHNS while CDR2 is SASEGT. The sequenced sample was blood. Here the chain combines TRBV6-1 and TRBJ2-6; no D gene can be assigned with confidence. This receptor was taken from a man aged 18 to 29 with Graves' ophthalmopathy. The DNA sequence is TGTGCCAGCAGTCCGAATTTGGGTCTCCGCGTCCTGACTTTC. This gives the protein CASSPNLGLRVLTF.